The following is a TCR beta chain sequence with its context. Its antigen remains unidentified. The protocol was immunoSEQ multiplex PCR, while the TCRdb copy is restricted to in-frame clones and leaves out a portion. This sample has 9,400 or so clones, with 50% to 70% found just once. The data derive from a study of tissue T cells after allogeneic stem cell transplantation. The CDR3 loop spans 14 amino acids. Germline V CDR1 and CDR2: SGHNT, YENEEA. V was shortened by 4 bases and J by 4 bases, with 13 bases between the two germline ends. Study outcomes and limitations: This small cohort was clinically heterogeneous, and sampling depth was a limitation. Shared clones across patients were few; motif clustering revealed tissue-specific shared signatures. Within patients, tissue anatomy strongly shaped TCR repertoire composition.

The source is a woman between 18 and 49 years old with breast cancer. This chain connects TRBV11-3 to TRBJ2-5, with a weak D call TRBD2 (6 bases). The sample was tissue from the ileum, taken at autopsy. The CDR3: CASSYGRPGETQYF. Written as DNA, the CDR3 is TGTGCCAGCAGCTATGGGAGGCCGGGAGAGACCCAGTACTTC.